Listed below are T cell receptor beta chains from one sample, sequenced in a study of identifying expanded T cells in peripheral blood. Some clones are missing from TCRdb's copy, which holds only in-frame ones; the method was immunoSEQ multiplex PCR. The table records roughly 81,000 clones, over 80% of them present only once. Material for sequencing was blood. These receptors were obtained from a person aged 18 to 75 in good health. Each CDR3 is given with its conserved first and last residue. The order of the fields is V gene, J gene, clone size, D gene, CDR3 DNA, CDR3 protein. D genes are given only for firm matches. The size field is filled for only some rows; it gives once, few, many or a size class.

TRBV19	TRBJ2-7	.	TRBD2	TGTGCCAGTAGTATTTCAGCGGGAGAAGGGTACGAGCAGTACTTC	CASSISAGEGYEQYF
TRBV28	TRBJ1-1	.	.	TGTGCCAGCAGTTCTTTTCGGGGCACTGAAGCTTTCTTT	CASSSFRGTEAFF
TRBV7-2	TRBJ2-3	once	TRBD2	TGTGCCAGCAGCTTAACGGGAGGGCCGGGGGATACGCAGTATTTT	CASSLTGGPGDTQYF
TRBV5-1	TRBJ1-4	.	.	TGCGCCAGCAGCTGGACATCAACTAATGAAAAACTGTTTTTT	CASSWTSTNEKLFF
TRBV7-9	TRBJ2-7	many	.	TGTGCCAGCAGCCCACAGGGTCCCACCGAGCAGTACTTC	CASSPQGPTEQYF
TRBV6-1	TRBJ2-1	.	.	TGTGCCAGCAGTGAAGGCAGGTACAGGGAGCAGTTCTTC	CASSEGRYREQFF
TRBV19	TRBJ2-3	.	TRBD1	TGTGCCAGTACCTTGACAGGGGGCACAGATACGCAGTATTTT	CASTLTGGTDTQYF
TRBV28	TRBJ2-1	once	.	TGTGCCAGCAGTTTGCCCGGCAGACTAGGGAACAATGAGCAGTTCTTC	CASSLPGRLGNNEQFF
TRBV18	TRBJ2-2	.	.	TGTGCCAGCTCACCGAACAGTTACACCGGGGAGCTGTTTTTT	CASSPNSYTGELFF
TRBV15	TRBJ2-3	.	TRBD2	TGTGCCACCAGCAGCCGGACTAGTGGGGATACGCAGTATTTT	CATSSRTSGDTQYF
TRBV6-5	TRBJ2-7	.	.	TGTGCCAGCAAGCAAGGGTATCTTGTGCTCGAGCAGTACTTC	CASKQGYLVLEQYF
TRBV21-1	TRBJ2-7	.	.	TGTGCCAGCAGGTTCGGGACTAGTGACGAGCAGTACTTC	CASRFGTSDEQYF
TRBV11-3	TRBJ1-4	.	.	TGTGCCAGCAGCTCTAGACAGGTCTGCGTCGGTGAAAAACTGTTTTTT	CASSSRQVCVGEKLFF
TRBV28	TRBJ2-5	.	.	TGTGCCAGCAGAACCCCAGGATTAGAGACCCAGTACTTC	CASRTPGLETQYF
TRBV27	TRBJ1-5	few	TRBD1	TGTGCCAGCAGGGATAGACAGGGGACCCAGCCCCAGCATTTT	CASRDRQGTQPQHF
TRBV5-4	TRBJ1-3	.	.	TGTGCCAGCAGCCAGCAGGGAATCTCTGGAAACACCATATATTTT	CASSQQGISGNTIYF
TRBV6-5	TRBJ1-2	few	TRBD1	TGTGCCAGCAGTGACGACAGGGCTCCCTATGGCTACACCTTC	CASSDDRAPYGYTF
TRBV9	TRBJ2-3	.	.	TGTGCCAGCAGCCGCAGAACAATCATCGACGGCGATACGCAGTATTTT	CASSRRTIIDGDTQYF
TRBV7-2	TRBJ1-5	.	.	TGTGCCAGCAGCTTAGCGGGAGGGGCGAATCAGCCCCAGCATTTT	CASSLAGGANQPQHF
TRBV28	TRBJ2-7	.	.	TGTGCCACCATAATAGGGGACGAGCAGTACTTC	CATIIGDEQYF
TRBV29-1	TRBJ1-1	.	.	TGCAGCGTGACGACAGGAGGCCAGGGCACTGAAGCTTTCTTT	CSVTTGGQGTEAFF
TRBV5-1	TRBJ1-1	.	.	TGCGCCAGCAGCTCCGACCGGGGGGCCACAATACACACTGAAGCTTTCTTT	CASSSDRGATIHTEAFF
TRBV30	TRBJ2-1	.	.	TGTGCCTGGAGTCTCCGGGACATAGACTGGGAGGTCGTCTACAATGAGCAGTTCTTC	CAWSLRDIDWEVVYNEQFF
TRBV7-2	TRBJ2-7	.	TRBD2	TGTGCCAGCAGCTTAATTGCGGGAGTTTCCTACGAGCAGTACTTC	CASSLIAGVSYEQYF
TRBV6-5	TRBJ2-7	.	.	TGTGCCAGCAGTTACTCGAACGCACAGTACGAGCAGTACTTC	CASSYSNAQYEQYF
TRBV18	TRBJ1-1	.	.	TGTGCCAGCTCACCACAAAGGGCGAACACTGAAGCTTTCTTT	CASSPQRANTEAFF
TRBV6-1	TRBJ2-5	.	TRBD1	TGTGCCAGCAAAAGAGACAGGGGAGAGACCCAGTACTTC	CASKRDRGETQYF
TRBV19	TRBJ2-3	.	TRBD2	TGTGCCAGTAGTATAGGGACTAGCGCTGGAACAGATACGCAGTATTTT	CASSIGTSAGTDTQYF
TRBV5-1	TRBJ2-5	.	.	TGCGCCAGCAGCTTGGTGGGGGCTCGGGAGACCCAGTACTTC	CASSLVGARETQYF
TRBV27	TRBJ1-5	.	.	TGTGCCAGCAGTTTATCGGCGGCAGCTAGCAATCAGCCCCAGCATTTT	CASSLSAAASNQPQHF
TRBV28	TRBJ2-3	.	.	TGTGCCAGCGGGGAAGGGGCCACAGATACGCAGTATTTT	CASGEGATDTQYF
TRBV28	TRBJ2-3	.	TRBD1	TGTGCCAGCAGTTTACCCCCCCCGCAGGGGGCTACAGATACGCAGTATTTT	CASSLPPPQGATDTQYF
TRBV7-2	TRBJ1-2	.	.	TGTGCCAGCAGCTTAGTCGTTCCGGGGGGAGACTATGGCTACACCTTC	CASSLVVPGGDYGYTF
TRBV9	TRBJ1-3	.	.	TGTGCCAGCAGCGGACCGGGACAAAGACTATCACCCAACTCTGGAAACACCATATATTTT	CASSGPGQRLSPNSGNTIYF
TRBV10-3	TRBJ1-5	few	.	TGTGCCATCAGTGAGAGTAGGGGGGAAGCTGGTCAGCCCCAGCATTTT	CAISESRGEAGQPQHF
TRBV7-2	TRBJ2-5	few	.	TGTGCCAGCAGCTTGGGCAACCAAGAGACCCAGTACTTC	CASSLGNQETQYF
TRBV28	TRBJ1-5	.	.	TGTGCCAGCAGTTTTGGGCGTATGTGGAGCAATCAGCCCCAGCATTTT	CASSFGRMWSNQPQHF
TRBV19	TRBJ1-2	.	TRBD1	TGTGCCAGTAGCGCAGGGGGCGGCCCTCTTGATCGGGGCTACACCTTC	CASSAGGGPLDRGYTF
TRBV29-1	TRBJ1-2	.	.	TGCAGCGTTGCCTCTAATCATGGCTACACCTTC	CSVASNHGYTF
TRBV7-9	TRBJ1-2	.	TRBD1	TGTGCCAGCAGCCCCGTTAGGGACAGGGCCAACTATGGCTACACCTTC	CASSPVRDRANYGYTF
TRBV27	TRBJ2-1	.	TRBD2	TGTGCCAGCAGTTCATTTAACAGGGCTAGCGGGAGGATACCTCTCTCCTACAATGAGCAGTTCTTC	CASSSFNRASGRIPLSYNEQFF
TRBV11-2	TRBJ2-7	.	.	TGTGCCAGCAGCACCTACAGGGAAGGGGGGGACTTC	CASSTYREGGDF
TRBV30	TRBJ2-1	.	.	TGTGCCTGGAGGGGTGTGGGAGGGGGGCGCAATGAGCAGTTCTTC	CAWRGVGGGRNEQFF
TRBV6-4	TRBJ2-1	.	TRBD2	TGTGCCAGCAGCAGAAGCGGGAGCATATCCAATGAGCAGTTCTTC	CASSRSGSISNEQFF
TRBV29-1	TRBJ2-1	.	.	TGCAGCGGGGCCCCCGGGACTGCCGTGAAGCAGTTCTTC	CSGAPGTAVKQFF
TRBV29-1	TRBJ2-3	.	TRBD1	TGCAGCGCCGCCGGGACAGACACAGATACGCAGTATTTT	CSAAGTDTDTQYF
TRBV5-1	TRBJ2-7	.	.	TGCGCCAGCAGCCAGGGTCCCCTCTACGAGCAGTACTTC	CASSQGPLYEQYF
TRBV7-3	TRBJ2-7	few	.	TGTGCCAGCAGCTTAGGCGGACGCTCCTACGAGCAGTACTTC	CASSLGGRSYEQYF
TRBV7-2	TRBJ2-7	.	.	TGTGCCAGCAGCATTGACAGATTCTACTACGAGCAGTACTTC	CASSIDRFYYEQYF
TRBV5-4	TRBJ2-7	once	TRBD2	TGTGCCAGCAGCGATGGCGCGGGAGGGCCCTACGAGCAGTACTTC	CASSDGAGGPYEQYF
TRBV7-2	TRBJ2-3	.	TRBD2	TGTGCCAGCAGCCAACGGGCGGGGAGGGCCGGAGATACGCAGTATTTT	CASSQRAGRAGDTQYF
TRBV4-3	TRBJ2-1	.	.	TGCGCCAGCAGCCAAGATGCGATGGGGTCGGGTTACAATGAGCAGTTCTTC	CASSQDAMGSGYNEQFF
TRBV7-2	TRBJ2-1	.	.	TGTGCCAGCAGCTTAGTGGCGGAGTTCGATGAGCAGTTCTTC	CASSLVAEFDEQFF
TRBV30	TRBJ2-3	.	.	TGTGCCTGGAGTGTGGGTAACAGCTACACAGATACGCAGTATTTT	CAWSVGNSYTDTQYF
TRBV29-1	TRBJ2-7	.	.	TGCAGCGTTGGCAGAGACCTCTACGAGCAGTACTTC	CSVGRDLYEQYF